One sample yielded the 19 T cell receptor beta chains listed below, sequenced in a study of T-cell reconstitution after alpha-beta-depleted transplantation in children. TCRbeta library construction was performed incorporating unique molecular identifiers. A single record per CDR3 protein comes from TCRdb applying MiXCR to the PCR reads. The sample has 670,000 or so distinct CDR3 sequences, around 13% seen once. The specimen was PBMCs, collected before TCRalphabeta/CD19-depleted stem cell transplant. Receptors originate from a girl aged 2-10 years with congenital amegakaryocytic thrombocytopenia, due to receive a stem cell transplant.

This chain's CDR3 is CAWSLGLAGISKYF. The CDR3, as DNA: TGTGCCTGGAGCCTCGGGCTAGCGGGCATCTCGAAGTATTTT. The V gene is TRBV30, the J gene TRBJ2-3, with 8 bases lining up with TRBD2. The germline gives CDR1 GTSNPN, CDR2 SVGIG (reference sequence). V lost 3 bases to trimming and J lost 13 bases; unmatched junction nucleotides: 15. The CDR3 covers 14 residues.

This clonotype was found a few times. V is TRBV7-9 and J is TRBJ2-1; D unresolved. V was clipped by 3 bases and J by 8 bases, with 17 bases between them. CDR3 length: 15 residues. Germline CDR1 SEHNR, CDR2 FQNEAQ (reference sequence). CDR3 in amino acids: CASSFQAASTDEQFF. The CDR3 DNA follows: TGTGCCAGCAGCTTTCAGGCCGCCTCCACGGATGAGCAGTTCTTC.

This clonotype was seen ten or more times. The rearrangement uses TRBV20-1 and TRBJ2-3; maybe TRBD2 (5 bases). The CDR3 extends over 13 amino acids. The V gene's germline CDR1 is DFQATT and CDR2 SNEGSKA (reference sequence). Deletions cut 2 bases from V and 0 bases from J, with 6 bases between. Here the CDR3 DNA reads TGCAGTGCTAGACGGACTAGCACAGATACGCAGTATTTT. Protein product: CSARRTSTDTQYF.

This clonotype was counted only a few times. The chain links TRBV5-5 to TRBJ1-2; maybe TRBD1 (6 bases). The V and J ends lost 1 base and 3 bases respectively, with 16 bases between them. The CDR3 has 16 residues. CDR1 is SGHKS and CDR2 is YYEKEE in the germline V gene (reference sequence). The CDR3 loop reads CASSLIGQPPYYGYTF. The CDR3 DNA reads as TGTGCCAGCAGCTTGATCGGACAGCCCCCGTACTATGGCTACACCTTC.

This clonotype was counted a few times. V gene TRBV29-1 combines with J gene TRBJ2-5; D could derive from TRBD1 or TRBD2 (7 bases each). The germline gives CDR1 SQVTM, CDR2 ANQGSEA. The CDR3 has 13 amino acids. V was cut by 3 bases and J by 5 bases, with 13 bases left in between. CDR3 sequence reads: CSVDQGGVETQYF. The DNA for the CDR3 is TGCAGCGTTGATCAGGGGGGGGTGGAGACCCAGTACTTC.

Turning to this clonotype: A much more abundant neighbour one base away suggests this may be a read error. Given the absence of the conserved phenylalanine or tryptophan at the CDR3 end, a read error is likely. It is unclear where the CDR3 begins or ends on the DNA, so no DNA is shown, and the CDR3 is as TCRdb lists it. The CDR3 region is CATMGDTPII. The rearrangement uses TRBV19 and TRBJ2-1; TRBD1 was called by the table and not checked on the DNA. The germline V gene encodes CDR1 LNHDA and CDR2 SQIVND (reference sequence). The CDR3 is 10 residues long, ends included.

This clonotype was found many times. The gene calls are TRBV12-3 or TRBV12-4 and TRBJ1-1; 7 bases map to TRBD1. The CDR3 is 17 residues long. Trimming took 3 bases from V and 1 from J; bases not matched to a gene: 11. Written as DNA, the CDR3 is TGTGCCAGCAGTTTCCACCGACAGGGCGTAAAGAACACTGAAGCTTTCTTT. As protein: CASSFHRQGVKNTEAFF.

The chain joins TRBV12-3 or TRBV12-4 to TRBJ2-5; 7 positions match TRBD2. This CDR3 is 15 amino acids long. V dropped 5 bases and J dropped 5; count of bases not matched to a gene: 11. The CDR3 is CASSGAGLGWETQYF. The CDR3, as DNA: TGTGCCAGCAGTGGAGCGGGACTGGGTTGGGAGACCCAGTACTTC.

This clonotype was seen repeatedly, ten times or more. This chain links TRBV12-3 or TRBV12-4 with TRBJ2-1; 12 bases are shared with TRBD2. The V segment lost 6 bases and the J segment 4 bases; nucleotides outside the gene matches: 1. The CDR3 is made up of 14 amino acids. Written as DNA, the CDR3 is TGTGCCAGCAGGACTAGCGGGAGTTACAATGAGCAGTTCTTC. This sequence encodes CASRTSGSYNEQFF.

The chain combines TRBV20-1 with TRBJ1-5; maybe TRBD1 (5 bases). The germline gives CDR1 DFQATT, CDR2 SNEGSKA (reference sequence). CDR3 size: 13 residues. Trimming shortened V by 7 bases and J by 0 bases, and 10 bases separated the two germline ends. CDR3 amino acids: CSVGGDSNQPQHF. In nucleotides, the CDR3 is TGCAGTGTTGGGGGGGATAGCAATCAGCCCCAGCATTTT.

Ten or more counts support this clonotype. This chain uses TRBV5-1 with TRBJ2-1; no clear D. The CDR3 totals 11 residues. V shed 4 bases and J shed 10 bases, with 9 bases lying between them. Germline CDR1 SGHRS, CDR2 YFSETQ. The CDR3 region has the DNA TGCGCCAGCAGCGGCGGTCCAGAGCAGTTCTTC. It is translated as CASSGGPEQFF.

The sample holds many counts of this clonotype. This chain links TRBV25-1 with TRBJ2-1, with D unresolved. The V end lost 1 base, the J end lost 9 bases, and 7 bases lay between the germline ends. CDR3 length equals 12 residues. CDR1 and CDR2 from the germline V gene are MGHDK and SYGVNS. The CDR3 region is CASSELVGEQFF. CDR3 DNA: TGTGCCAGCAGTGAATTGGTCGGTGAGCAGTTCTTC.

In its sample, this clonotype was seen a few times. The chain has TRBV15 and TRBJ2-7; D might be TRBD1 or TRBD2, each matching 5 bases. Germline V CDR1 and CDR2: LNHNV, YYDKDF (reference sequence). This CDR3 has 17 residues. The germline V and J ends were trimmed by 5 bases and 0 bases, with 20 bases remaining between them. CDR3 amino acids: CATSSESPGTGSYEQYF. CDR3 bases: TGTGCCACCAGCTCTGAGTCCCCCGGGACGGGCTCCTACGAGCAGTACTTC.

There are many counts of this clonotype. The CDR3 nucleotides read TGCAGTGCTGAAAGCGGGAGGGCCATATACAATGAGCAGTTCTTC. Translation gives CSAESGRAIYNEQFF. The chain joins TRBV20-1 to TRBJ2-1, with 10 positions matching TRBD2. The germline V gene has CDR1 DFQATT and CDR2 SNEGSKA (reference sequence). The CDR3 is 15 amino acids. With 5 bases clipped from V and 4 bases from J, the junction kept 8 bases outside the gene matches.

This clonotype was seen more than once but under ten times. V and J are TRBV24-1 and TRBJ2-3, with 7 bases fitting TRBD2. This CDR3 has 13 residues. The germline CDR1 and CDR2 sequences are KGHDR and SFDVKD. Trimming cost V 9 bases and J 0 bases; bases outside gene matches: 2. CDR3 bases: TGTGCCACCGCGGGAGTTAGCACAGATACGCAGTATTTT. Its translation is CATAGVSTDTQYF.

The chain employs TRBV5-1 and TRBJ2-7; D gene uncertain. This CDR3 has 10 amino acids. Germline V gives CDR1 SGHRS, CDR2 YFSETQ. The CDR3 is CGPGSHEQYF. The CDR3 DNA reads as TGCGGCCCGGGTTCCCACGAGCAGTACTTC. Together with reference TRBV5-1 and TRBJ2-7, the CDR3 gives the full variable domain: KAGVTQTPRYLIKTRGQQVTLSCSPISGHRSVSWYQQTPGQGLQFLFEYFSETQRNKGNFPGRFSGRQFSNSRSEMNVSTLELGDSALYLCGPGSHEQYFGPGTRLTVT.

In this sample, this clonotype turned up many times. CDR3 sequence (DNA): TGCGCCAGCAGCTTGAGTCGGATGGACCTAGGAGTCCAAAGTCCCTACGAGCAGTACTTC. Its translation: CASSLSRMDLGVQSPYEQYF. The chain uses TRBV5-1 and TRBJ2-7; unclear D gene. The V end lost 1 base, the J end lost 2 bases, and 28 bases lay between the germline ends. The CDR3 has 20 residues. Germline loops: CDR1 SGHRS, CDR2 YFSETQ. Using reference TRBV5-1 and TRBJ2-7 for the parts outside the CDR3, the full variable domain is KAGVTQTPRYLIKTRGQQVTLSCSPISGHRSVSWYQQTPGQGLQFLFEYFSETQRNKGNFPGRFSGRQFSNSRSEMNVSTLELGDSALYLCASSLSRMDLGVQSPYEQYFGPGTRLTVT.

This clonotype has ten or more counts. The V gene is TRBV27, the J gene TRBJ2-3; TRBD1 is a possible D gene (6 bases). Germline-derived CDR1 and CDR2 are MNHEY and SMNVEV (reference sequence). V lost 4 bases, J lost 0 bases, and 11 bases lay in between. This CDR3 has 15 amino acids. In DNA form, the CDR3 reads TGTGCCAGCAGTTCCGGGACAATCAGCACAGATACGCAGTATTTT. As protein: CASSSGTISTDTQYF.

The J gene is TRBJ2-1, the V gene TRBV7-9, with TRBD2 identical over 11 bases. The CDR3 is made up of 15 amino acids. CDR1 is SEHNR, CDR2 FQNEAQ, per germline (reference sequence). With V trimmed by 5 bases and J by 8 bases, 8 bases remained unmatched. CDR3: CASSPIAGGGDEQFF. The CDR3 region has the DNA TGTGCCAGCAGCCCTATAGCGGGAGGGGGCGATGAGCAGTTCTTC.